This TCR beta chain was retrieved from a study of blood T cell repertoires in COVID-19. Assay used: immunoSEQ multiplex PCR; TCRdb lists only in-frame clones, some missing. Of roughly 80,000 clones in the sample, under 85% were seen once. The CDR3 totals 15 residues. J gave up 2 bases and V 4 bases, and 8 bases lay outside the gene matches. The germline CDR1 and CDR2 sequences are MNHEY and SVGAGI. J is TRBJ2-7 and V is TRBV6-5; 7 bases align to TRBD2. Input material: peripheral blood. The receptor was derived from a human donor in a cohort sampled during active COVID-19. The CDR3 DNA follows: TGTGCCAGCAGTTCCGTTGGCGGGGGTACCTACGAGCAGTACTTC. It translates to CASSSVGGGTYEQYF.